The rows below give T cell receptor beta chains drawn from one sample of a study of graft-versus-host responses after intestinal transplantation. The data were produced by immunoSEQ multiplex PCR, yet TCRdb's version contains in-frame clones alone and is incomplete. The sample shows 25,000 to 35,000 clones, about 79% of them seen only once. Antigens for these TCRs are unknown. The sample in question was unstimulated CD8+ T cells sorted from spleen or lymph node cells, obtained before intestinal transplant. Every receptor here comes from a human donor who received an intestinal transplant. The CDR3 runs from the conserved cysteine through the conserved F or W. D genes are given only for firm matches. Size values are once, few and many counts, or a class for expanded clones, and some rows have none.

V gene,D gene,J gene,clone size,CDR3 DNA,CDR3 protein
TRBV6-5,NA,TRBJ1-1,few,TGTGCCAGCAGCGATGGACAGAACACTGAAGCTTTCTTT,CASSDGQNTEAFF
TRBV11-2,TRBD2,TRBJ2-1,NA,TGTGCCAGCAGCTTAGGACTAGCGGGAGGCTACAATGAGCAGTTCTTC,CASSLGLAGGYNEQFF
TRBV19,NA,TRBJ2-3,NA,TGTGCCAGTAGTATAGGGGGGGAAAGCACAGATACGCAGTATTTT,CASSIGGESTDTQYF
TRBV7-9,NA,TRBJ2-7,NA,TGTGCCAGCAGCTTAGCGGACAGCTACGAGCAGTACTTC,CASSLADSYEQYF
TRBV21-1,NA,TRBJ2-7,NA,TGTGCCAGCAGCAAAGCGGAGAGAAGCGGGAGTATCACCTACGAGCAGTACTTC,CASSKAERSGSITYEQYF
TRBV6-5,TRBD1,TRBJ2-1,NA,TGTGCCAGCAGTCGGACAGGGGGCTGGTACAATGAGCAGTTCTTC,CASSRTGGWYNEQFF
TRBV15,NA,TRBJ2-5,NA,TGTGCCACCAGCGACCTCGGCGGGGAGACCCAGTACTTC,CATSDLGGETQYF
TRBV16,TRBD1,TRBJ1-6,NA,TGTGCCAGCAGCCCTTTCTCTCTGACAGGGAGTAATTCACCCCTCCACTTT,CASSPFSLTGSNSPLHF
TRBV10-2,TRBD2,TRBJ2-7,NA,TGCGCCAGCAGCGCACCGGGACTAGCAGGCGAGCAGTACTTC,CASSAPGLAGEQYF
TRBV4-1,NA,TRBJ1-2,few,TGCGCCAGCAGCCAGCAGCCACAAGGAGTTGTTAACTATGGCTACACCTTC,CASSQQPQGVVNYGYTF
TRBV27,TRBD1,TRBJ2-7,NA,TGTGCCAGCAGTGCGGACAGGGGGCTGGGGGAGCAGTACTTC,CASSADRGLGEQYF
TRBV18,NA,TRBJ2-1,NA,TGTGCCAGCTCACCATGGGGGGCCACAGGGGTTTACAATGAGCAGTTCTTC,CASSPWGATGVYNEQFF
TRBV19,NA,TRBJ2-1,NA,TGTGCCAGTAGTCCAGGGGGGACGTACAATGAGCAGTTCTTC,CASSPGGTYNEQFF
TRBV29-1,NA,TRBJ1-1,few,TGCAGCGTTCGTTTTCAGGGGAACACTGAAGCTTTCTTT,CSVRFQGNTEAFF
TRBV19,TRBD2,TRBJ2-7,NA,TGTGCCAGTAGTATCCGAAAGGGACTAGCGGGAAAAATCGACGAGCAGTACTTC,CASSIRKGLAGKIDEQYF
TRBV23-1,TRBD1,TRBJ2-7,NA,TGCGCCAGCATTAGGACAGGGAGCTACGAGCAGTACTTC,CASIRTGSYEQYF
TRBV15,TRBD2,TRBJ2-7,few,TGTGCCACCAGCAGACTAGCGGGAGAAGAGCAGTACTTC,CATSRLAGEEQYF
TRBV5-6,TRBD2,TRBJ2-1,NA,TGTGCCAGCAGCTGGACGACTAGCGGGGTGGGTGAGCAGTTCTTC,CASSWTTSGVGEQFF
TRBV7-9,TRBD2,TRBJ2-3,NA,TGTGCCAGCACCGCGGGGGGCCCCCCCGGTACGCAGTATTTT,CASTAGGPPGTQYF
TRBV5-1,NA,TRBJ2-1,NA,TGCGCCAGCAGTATTGGGGCAGGGGGGTACAATGAGCAGTTCTTC,CASSIGAGGYNEQFF
TRBV28,TRBD1,TRBJ2-7,NA,TGTGCCAGCAGTTTGGGAGGACAGGGCTATTCCTGGTACGAGCAGTACTTC,CASSLGGQGYSWYEQYF
TRBV25-1,TRBD1,TRBJ2-7,NA,TGTGCCAGCAGTGGGGACAGGGAGATTTCCTACGAGCAGTACTTC,CASSGDREISYEQYF
TRBV11-2,NA,TRBJ2-1,NA,TGTGCCAGCAGCCCACTAGCTCCCCCTGAGCAGTTCTTC,CASSPLAPPEQFF
TRBV7-9,TRBD2,TRBJ2-1,NA,TGTGCCAGCAGCTTAGTCCTAGCGGGGGACTACAATGAGCAGTTCTTC,CASSLVLAGDYNEQFF
TRBV16,NA,TRBJ1-6,NA,TGTGCCAGCAGCCACCCACTACGAGGGAGGGACAATTCACCCCTCCACTTT,CASSHPLRGRDNSPLHF
TRBV27,TRBD2,TRBJ2-7,NA,TGTGCCAGCAGTTTATTAACCTCCCTAGCGGGGGGGACCAGGAGCTCCTACGAGCAGTACTTC,CASSLLTSLAGGTRSSYEQYF
TRBV15,TRBD2,TRBJ2-3,NA,TGTGCCACCAGCCCCGGGGCGGGGGAGACAGATACGCAGTATTTT,CATSPGAGETDTQYF
TRBV13,TRBD1,TRBJ2-2,once,TGTGCCAGCAGCCTCTCGACAGGGTGGGCCGGGGAGCTGTTTTTT,CASSLSTGWAGELFF
TRBV19,NA,TRBJ1-5,NA,TGTGCCAGTACATCCCGGGAGAGGGTCCCGGGGGGAGGTCAGCCCCAGCATTTT,CASTSRERVPGGGQPQHF
TRBV6-5,NA,TRBJ1-1,once,TGTGCCAGCAGTTACTCGCACCCGAGAACTGAAGCTTTCTTT,CASSYSHPRTEAFF
TRBV27,NA,TRBJ2-3,NA,TGTGCCAGCAGTGCGACAGACCTCACAGATACGCAGTATTTT,CASSATDLTDTQYF
TRBV2,NA,TRBJ2-7,NA,TGTGCCAGCACCGTAAATTTGTCCTACGAGCAGTACTTC,CASTVNLSYEQYF
TRBV28,NA,TRBJ2-7,NA,TGTGCCAGCAGACACAGGGAGGGTGTATCCTACGAGCAGTACTTC,CASRHREGVSYEQYF
TRBV27,NA,TRBJ2-6,NA,TGTGCCAGCAGCGACCTACAGAGCTCTGGGGCCAACGTCCTGACTTTC,CASSDLQSSGANVLTF
TRBV27,TRBD1,TRBJ2-1,NA,TGTGCCAGCAGTGAACCGGGACAGGGGGTGAATGAGCAGTTCTTC,CASSEPGQGVNEQFF
TRBV27,NA,TRBJ2-1,NA,TGTGCCAGCAGTTTATTAGTCGTCTCCTACAATGAGCAGTTCTTC,CASSLLVVSYNEQFF
TRBV27,NA,TRBJ1-2,NA,TGTGCCAGCAGCCGTCTGGCGGAGGGCTACACCTTC,CASSRLAEGYTF
TRBV6-5,NA,TRBJ2-6,NA,TGTGCCAGCAGTTCCTTAGACTTCTCTGGGGCCAACGTCCTGACTTTC,CASSSLDFSGANVLTF
TRBV6-1,NA,TRBJ2-3,NA,TGTGCCAGCAGTGCCGGGGGTTACAGCACAGATACGCAGTATTTT,CASSAGGYSTDTQYF
TRBV13,NA,TRBJ2-1,NA,TGTGCCAGCAGCTTTTGGGGGCCCTCCTACAATGAGCAGTTCTTC,CASSFWGPSYNEQFF